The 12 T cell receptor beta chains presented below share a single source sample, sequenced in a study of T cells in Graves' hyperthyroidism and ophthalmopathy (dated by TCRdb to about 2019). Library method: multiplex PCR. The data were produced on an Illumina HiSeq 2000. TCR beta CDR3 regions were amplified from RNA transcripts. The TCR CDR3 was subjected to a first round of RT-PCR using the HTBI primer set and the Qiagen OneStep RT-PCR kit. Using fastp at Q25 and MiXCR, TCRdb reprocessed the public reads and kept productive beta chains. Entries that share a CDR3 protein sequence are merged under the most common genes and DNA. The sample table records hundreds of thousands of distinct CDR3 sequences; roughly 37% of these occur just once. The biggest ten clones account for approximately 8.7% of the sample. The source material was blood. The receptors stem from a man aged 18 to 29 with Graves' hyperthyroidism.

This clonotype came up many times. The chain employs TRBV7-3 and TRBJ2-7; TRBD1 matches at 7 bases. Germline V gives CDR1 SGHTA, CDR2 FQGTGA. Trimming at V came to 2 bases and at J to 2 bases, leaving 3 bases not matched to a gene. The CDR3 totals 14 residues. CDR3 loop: CASSLGTAPYEQYF. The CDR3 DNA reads TGTGCCAGCAGCTTAGGGACAGCACCCTACGAGCAGTACTTC.

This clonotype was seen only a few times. The CDR3 nucleotides read TGTGCCAGCAGCTCGTCCAACTCAGGGTTTGAAGCTTTCTTT. This encodes CASSSSNSGFEAFF. This chain uses TRBV7-2 with TRBJ1-1; weak D call: TRBD1 (5 bases). Germline V CDR1 and CDR2: SGHTA, FQGNSA. V was trimmed by 4 bases and J by 7 bases, leaving 16 bases between them. The CDR3 length is 14 residues.

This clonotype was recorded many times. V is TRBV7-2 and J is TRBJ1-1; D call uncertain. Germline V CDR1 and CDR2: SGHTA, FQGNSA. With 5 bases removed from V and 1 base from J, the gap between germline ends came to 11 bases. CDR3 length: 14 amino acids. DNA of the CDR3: TGTGCCAGCAGCGTAACGGGGAGGAACACTGAAGCTTTCTTT. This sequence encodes CASSVTGRNTEAFF. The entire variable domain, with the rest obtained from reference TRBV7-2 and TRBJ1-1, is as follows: GAGVSQSPSNKVTEKGKDVELRCDPISGHTALYWYRQSLGQGLEFLIYFQGNSAPDKSGLPSDRFSAERTGGSVSTLTIQRTQQEDSAVYLCASSVTGRNTEAFFGQGTRLTVV.

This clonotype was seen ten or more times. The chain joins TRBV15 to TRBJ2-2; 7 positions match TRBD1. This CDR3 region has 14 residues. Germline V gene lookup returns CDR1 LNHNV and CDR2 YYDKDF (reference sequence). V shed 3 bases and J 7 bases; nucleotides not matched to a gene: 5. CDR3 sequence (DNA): TGTGCCACCAGCAGGCCGACAGGGTTCGGGGAGCTGTTTTTT. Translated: CATSRPTGFGELFF.

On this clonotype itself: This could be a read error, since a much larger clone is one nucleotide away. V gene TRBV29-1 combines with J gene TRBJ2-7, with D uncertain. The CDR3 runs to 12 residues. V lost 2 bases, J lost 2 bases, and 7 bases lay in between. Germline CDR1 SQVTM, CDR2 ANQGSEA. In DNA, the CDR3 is TGCAGCGTTGAACTACCCACCTACGAGCAGTACTTC. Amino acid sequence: CSVELPTYEQYF.

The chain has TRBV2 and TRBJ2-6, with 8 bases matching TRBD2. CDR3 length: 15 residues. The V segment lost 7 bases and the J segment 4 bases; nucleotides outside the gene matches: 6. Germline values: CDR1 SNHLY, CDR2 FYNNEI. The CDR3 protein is CASNWLAGGANVLTF. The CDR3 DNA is TGTGCCAGCAATTGGTTAGCGGGGGGGGCCAACGTCCTGACTTTC.

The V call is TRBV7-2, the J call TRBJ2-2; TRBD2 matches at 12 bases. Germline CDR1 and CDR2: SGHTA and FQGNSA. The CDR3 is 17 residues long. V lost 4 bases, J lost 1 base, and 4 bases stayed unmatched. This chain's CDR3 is CASSSGLAGWNTGELFF. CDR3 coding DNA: TGTGCCAGCAGCTCTGGACTAGCGGGATGGAACACCGGGGAGCTGTTTTTT.

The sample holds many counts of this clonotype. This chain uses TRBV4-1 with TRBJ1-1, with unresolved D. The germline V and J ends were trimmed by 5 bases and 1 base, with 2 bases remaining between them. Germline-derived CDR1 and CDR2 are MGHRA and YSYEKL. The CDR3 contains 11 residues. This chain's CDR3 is CASSWNTEAFF. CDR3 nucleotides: TGCGCCAGCAGCTGGAACACTGAAGCTTTCTTT.

The CDR3 loop reads CSVGTRHTGEQYF. The CDR3 DNA reads as TGCAGCGTCGGGACCCGTCACACCGGGGAGCAGTACTTC. The gene calls are TRBV29-1 and TRBJ2-7; D may be TRBD1 or TRBD2 (5 bases each). CDR3 length: 13 amino acids. V shed 6 bases and J shed 7 bases, with 19 bases lying between them. The germline V gene has CDR1 SQVTM and CDR2 ANQGSEA.

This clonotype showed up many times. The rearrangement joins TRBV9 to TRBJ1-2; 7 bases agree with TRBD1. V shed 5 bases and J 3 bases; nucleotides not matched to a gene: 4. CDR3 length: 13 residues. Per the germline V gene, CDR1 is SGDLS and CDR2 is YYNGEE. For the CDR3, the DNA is TGTGCCAGCAGTGGACAGGCATACTATGGCTACACCTTC. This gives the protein CASSGQAYYGYTF.

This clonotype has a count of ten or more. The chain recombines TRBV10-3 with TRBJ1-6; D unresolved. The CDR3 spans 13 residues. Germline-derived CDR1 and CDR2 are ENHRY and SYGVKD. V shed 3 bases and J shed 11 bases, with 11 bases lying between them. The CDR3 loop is CAISEVTPAPLHF. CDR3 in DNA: TGTGCCATCAGTGAAGTAACCCCGGCACCCCTCCACTTT.

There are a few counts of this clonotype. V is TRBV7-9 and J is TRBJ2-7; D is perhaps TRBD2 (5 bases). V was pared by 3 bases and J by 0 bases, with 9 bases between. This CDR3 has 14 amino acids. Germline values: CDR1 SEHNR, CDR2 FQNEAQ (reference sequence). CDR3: CASSFEGTSYEQYF. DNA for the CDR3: TGTGCCAGCAGCTTCGAGGGTACCTCCTACGAGCAGTACTTC.